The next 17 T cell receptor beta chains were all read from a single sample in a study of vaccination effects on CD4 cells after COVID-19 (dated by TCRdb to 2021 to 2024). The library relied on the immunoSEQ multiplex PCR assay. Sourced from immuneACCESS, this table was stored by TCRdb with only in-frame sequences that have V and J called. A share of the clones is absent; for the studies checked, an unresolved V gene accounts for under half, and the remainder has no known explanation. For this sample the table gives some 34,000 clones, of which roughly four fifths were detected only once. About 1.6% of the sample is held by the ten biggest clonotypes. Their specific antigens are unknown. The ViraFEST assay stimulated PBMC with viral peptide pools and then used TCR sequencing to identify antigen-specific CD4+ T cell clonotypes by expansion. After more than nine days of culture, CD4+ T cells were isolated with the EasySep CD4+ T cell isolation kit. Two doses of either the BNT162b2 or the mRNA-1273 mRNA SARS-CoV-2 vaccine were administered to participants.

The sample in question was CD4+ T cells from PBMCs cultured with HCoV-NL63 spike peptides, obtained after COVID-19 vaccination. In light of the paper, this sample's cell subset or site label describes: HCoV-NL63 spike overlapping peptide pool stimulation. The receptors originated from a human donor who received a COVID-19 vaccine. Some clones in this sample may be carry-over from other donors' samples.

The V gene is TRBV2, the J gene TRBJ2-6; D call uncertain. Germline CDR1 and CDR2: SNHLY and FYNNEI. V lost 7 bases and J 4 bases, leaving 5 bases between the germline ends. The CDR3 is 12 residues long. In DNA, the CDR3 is TGTGCCAGCACTGCCGGGGCCAACGTCCTGACTTTC. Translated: CASTAGANVLTF.

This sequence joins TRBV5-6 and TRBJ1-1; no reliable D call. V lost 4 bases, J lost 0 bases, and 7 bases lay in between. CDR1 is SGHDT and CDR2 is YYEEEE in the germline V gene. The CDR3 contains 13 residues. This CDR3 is CASSASMNTEAFF. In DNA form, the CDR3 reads TGTGCCAGCAGCGCAAGTATGAACACTGAAGCTTTCTTT. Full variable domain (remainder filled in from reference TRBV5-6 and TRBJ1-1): DAGVTQSPTHLIKTRGQQVTLRCSPKSGHDTVSWYQQALGQGPQFIFQYYEEEERQRGNFPDRFSGHQFPNYSSELNVNALLLGDSALYLCASSASMNTEAFFGQGTRLTVV.

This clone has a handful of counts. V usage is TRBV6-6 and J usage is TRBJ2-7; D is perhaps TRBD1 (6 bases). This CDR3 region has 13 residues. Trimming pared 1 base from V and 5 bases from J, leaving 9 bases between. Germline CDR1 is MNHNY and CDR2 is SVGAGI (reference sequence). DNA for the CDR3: TGTGCCAGCAGTTACTTGGGGGCCCACGAGCAGTACGTC. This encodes CASSYLGAHEQYV.

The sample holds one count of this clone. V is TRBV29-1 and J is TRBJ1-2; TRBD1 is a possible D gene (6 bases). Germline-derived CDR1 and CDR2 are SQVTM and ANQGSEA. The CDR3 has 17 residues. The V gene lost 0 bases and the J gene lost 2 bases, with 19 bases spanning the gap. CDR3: CSVEDGQGRPLNYGYTF. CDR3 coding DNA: TGCAGCGTTGAAGATGGTCAGGGGAGGCCCCTGAACTATGGCTACACCTTC.

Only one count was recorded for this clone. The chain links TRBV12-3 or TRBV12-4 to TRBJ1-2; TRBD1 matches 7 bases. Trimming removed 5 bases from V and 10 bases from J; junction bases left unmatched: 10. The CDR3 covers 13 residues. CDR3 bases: TGTGCCAGCAGTGAGGGGGCAACTATGGACTACACCTTC. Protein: CASSEGATMDYTF.

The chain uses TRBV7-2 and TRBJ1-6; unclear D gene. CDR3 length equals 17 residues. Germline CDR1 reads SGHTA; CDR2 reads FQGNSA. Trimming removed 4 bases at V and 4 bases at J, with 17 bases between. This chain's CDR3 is CASSSPAVFSYNSPLHF. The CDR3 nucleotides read TGTGCCAGCAGCTCCCCGGCAGTCTTCAGTTATAATTCACCCCTCCACTTT.

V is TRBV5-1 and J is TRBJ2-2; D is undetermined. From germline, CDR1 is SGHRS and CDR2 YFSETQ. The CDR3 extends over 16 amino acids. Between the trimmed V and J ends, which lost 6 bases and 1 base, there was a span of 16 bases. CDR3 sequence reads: CASNWDGNWNTGELFF. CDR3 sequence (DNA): TGCGCCAGCAATTGGGATGGGAACTGGAACACCGGGGAGCTGTTTTTT.

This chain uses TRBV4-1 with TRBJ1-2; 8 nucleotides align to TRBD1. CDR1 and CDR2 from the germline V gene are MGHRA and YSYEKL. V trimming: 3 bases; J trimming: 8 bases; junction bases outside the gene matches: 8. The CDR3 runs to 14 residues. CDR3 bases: TGCGCCAGCAGCCAGGCTGACACAGGGGGGGGCTACACCTTC. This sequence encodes CASSQADTGGGYTF.

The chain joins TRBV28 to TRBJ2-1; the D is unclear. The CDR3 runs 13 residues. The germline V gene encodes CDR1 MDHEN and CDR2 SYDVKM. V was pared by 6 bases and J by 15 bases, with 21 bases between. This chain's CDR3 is CASSNRWPQLPFF. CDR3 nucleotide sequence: TGTGCCAGCAGCAATCGCTGGCCCCAGCTTCCGTTCTTC.

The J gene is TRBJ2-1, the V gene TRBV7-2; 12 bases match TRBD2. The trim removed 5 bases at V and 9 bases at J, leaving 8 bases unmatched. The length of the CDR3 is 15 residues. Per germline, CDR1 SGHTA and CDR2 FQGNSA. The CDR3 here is CASSLSSGGAGEQFF. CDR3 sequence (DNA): TGTGCCAGCAGCCTCTCTAGCGGGGGGGCTGGTGAGCAGTTCTTC. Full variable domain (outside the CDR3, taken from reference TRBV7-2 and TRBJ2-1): GAGVSQSPSNKVTEKGKDVELRCDPISGHTALYWYRQSLGQGLEFLIYFQGNSAPDKSGLPSDRFSAERTGGSVSTLTIQRTQQEDSAVYLCASSLSSGGAGEQFFGPGTRLTVL.

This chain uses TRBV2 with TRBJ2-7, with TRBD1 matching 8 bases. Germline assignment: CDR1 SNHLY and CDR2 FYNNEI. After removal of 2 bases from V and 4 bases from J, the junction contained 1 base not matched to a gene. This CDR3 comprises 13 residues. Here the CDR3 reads CASSEWDRYEQYV. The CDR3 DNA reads TGTGCCAGCAGTGAATGGGACAGGTACGAGCAGTACGTC.

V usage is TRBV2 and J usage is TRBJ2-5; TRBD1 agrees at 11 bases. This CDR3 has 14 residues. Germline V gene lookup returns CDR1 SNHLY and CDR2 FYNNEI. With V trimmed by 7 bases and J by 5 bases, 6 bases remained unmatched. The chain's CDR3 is CASTLRDRGETQYF. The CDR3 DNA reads TGTGCCAGCACACTCCGGGACAGGGGGGAGACCCAGTACTTC. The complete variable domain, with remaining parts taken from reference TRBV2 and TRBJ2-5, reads EPEVTQTPSHQVTQMGQEVILRCVPISNHLYFYWYRQILGQKVEFLVSFYNNEISEKSEIFDDQFSVERPDGSNFTLKIRSTKLEDSAMYFCASTLRDRGETQYFGPGTRLLVL.

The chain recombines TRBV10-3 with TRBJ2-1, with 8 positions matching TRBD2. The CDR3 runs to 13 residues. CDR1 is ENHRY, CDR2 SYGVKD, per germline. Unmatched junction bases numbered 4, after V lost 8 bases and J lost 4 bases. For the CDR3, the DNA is TGTGCCATCCAGGCGGGGGGATACAATGAGCAGTTCTTC. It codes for CAIQAGGYNEQFF.

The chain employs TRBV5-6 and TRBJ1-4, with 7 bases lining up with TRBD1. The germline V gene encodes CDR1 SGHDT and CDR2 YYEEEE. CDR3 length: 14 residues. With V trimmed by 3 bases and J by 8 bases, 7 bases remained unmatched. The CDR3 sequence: CASSSQGYWEKLFF. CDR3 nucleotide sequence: TGTGCCAGCAGCTCACAGGGGTACTGGGAAAAACTGTTTTTT.

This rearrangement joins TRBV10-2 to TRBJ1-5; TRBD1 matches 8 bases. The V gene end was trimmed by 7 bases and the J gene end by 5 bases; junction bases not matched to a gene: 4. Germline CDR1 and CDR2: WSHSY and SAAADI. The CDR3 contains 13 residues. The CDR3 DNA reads TGCGCCAGCAAAGGACAGGGTGATCAGCCCCAGCATTTT. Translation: CASKGQGDQPQHF.

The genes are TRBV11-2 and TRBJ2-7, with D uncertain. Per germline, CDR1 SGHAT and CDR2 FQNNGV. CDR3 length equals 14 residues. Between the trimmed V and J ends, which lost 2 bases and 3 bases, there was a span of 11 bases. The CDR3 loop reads CASSLSRVFYEQYV. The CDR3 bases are TGTGCCAGCAGCTTATCAAGGGTTTTCTACGAGCAGTACGTC.

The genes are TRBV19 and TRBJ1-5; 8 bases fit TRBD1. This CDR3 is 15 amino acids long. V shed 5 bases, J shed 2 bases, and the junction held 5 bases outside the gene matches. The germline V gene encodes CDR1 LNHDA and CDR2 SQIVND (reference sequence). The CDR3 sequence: CASSVDRGGNQPQHF. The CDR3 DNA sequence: TGTGCCAGTAGTGTTGACAGGGGAGGCAATCAGCCCCAGCATTTT.